This T cell receptor beta chain stems from a study of cytomegalovirus exposure and HLA in healthy donors. It was with 60 Vbeta and 13 Jbeta primers that the PCR ran. Libraries were prepared by immunoSEQ multiplex PCR; TCRdb keeps only in-frame clonotypes and omits some of them. This table has about 190,000 clones, 81% appearing once. The CDR3 sequence is 15 residues long. Germline V CDR1 and CDR2: MNHEY, SVGAGI. Trimming took 2 bases from V and 7 from J; bases not matched to a gene: 10. Details on this clone: Antigen specificity is unknown.

Study-wide results and caveats: A missense variant in DCLRE1C was later tied to TCR beta V- and J-gene trimming. An analysis done earlier found most TCR beta V segments productive about 90% or about 30% of the time. A classifier reportedly called cytomegalovirus status with high sensitivity and specificity.

The chain recombines TRBV6-5 with TRBJ1-2, with 7 bases lining up with TRBD1. Sequenced material: PBMCs. The clonotype comes from a man between 40 and 49 years old in good health and CMV-seropositive. Written as DNA, the CDR3 is TGTGCCAGCAGTTACCGACTTACAGGGGTCACTGGCTACACCTTC. Translation gives CASSYRLTGVTGYTF.